This TCR beta chain emerged from a study of T cells after yellow fever vaccination. The table lists this clonotype with a few counts. Its antigen is not known. Template-switching 5'RACE yielded the TCR cDNA; a universal primer site and UMIs were added in the process. TCRdb re-called the 5' RACE reads through MiXCR, storing one row per CDR3 protein. The sample holds about 400,000 distinct CDR3 sequences; 6% to 8% are singletons and the top ten take approximately 16%. The junction had 6 bases not matched to a gene; V was cut back by 0 bases and J by 4 bases. The CDR3 spans 16 residues. Germline CDR1 and CDR2: SGHTS and YDEGEE. Study-level results: The appearance of a small share of clonotypes in both CD4 and CD8 compartments was observed. FACS-sorted repertoires could contain abundant clonotypes contaminating from the bulk population. Most clones from primary vaccination were detected again post-booster (96% CD4, about 85% CD8).

The sequence derives from a man aged 30 to 45 who received the YFV17D yellow fever vaccine. V usage is TRBV5-8 and J usage is TRBJ2-1; TRBD1 matches 8 bases. This specimen consisted of PBMCs, obtained 5 days after the yellow fever booster vaccination. In DNA form, the CDR3 reads TGTGCCAGCAGCTTGGGACAGGGGATGGGATACAATGAGCAGTTCTTC. Its translation: CASSLGQGMGYNEQFF.